This is a list of T cell receptor beta chains from one sample in a study of blood T cell repertoires in COVID-19. Some clones are missing from TCRdb's copy, which holds only in-frame ones; the method was immunoSEQ multiplex PCR. The sample includes approximately 390,000 clones, 90% of them seen just once. Material: peripheral blood. Receptors originate from a young man with active or convalescent COVID-19. The CDR3 runs from the conserved cysteine through the conserved F or W. Each record gives: V gene, D gene, J gene, clone size, CDR3 DNA, CDR3 protein. D genes are given only for firm matches. Clone size is given for some rows only: seen once, a few or many times, or a class if the clone is expanded.

V: TRBV19; D: TRBD1; J: TRBJ1-5; size: NA; DNA: TGTGCCAGTGTATCGACAGGGTTCGGGCAGCCCCAGCATTTT; CDR3: CASVSTGFGQPQHF
V: TRBV3-1/TRBV3-2; D: NA; J: TRBJ1-4; size: NA; DNA: TGTGCCAGCAGCCAAGATGGGCAAAAAGGGGCTAATGAAAAACTGTTTTTT; CDR3: CASSQDGQKGANEKLFF
V: TRBV5-4; D: TRBD2; J: TRBJ2-7; size: NA; DNA: TGTGCCAGCAGACCGTTTAGCGGGAGGGGAGGCTACGAGCAGTACTTC; CDR3: CASRPFSGRGGYEQYF
V: TRBV6-5; D: NA; J: TRBJ1-6; size: NA; DNA: TGTGCCAGCAGTTACTCGAAACTACACAATTCACCCCTCCACTTT; CDR3: CASSYSKLHNSPLHF
V: TRBV5-8; D: NA; J: TRBJ1-2; size: once; DNA: TGTGCCAGCAGCTTGAGGGGAAACTATGGCTACACCTTC; CDR3: CASSLRGNYGYTF
V: TRBV30; D: NA; J: TRBJ2-5; size: few; DNA: TGTGCCTGGAGTGGGGACACCCAAGAGACCCAGTACTTC; CDR3: CAWSGDTQETQYF
V: TRBV6-2/TRBV6-3; D: NA; J: TRBJ2-1; size: NA; DNA: TGTGCCAGCAGCTTAGGGGTAGGTGAGCAGTTCTTC; CDR3: CASSLGVGEQFF
V: TRBV7-2; D: NA; J: TRBJ1-1; size: NA; DNA: TGTGCCAGCAGCTCCGGAGACAGACCCGAAGCTTTCTTT; CDR3: CASSSGDRPEAFF
V: TRBV4-1; D: NA; J: TRBJ1-2; size: few; DNA: TGCGCCAGCAGCCTCACACAGGTGCCCTATGGCTACACCTTC; CDR3: CASSLTQVPYGYTF
V: TRBV12-3/TRBV12-4; D: NA; J: TRBJ1-4; size: few; DNA: TGTGCCAGCATGGGGACAAATGAAAAACTGTTTTTT; CDR3: CASMGTNEKLFF
V: TRBV25-1; D: NA; J: TRBJ2-7; size: NA; DNA: TGTGCCAGCAGTTTTTCCGGCTACGAGCAGTACTTC; CDR3: CASSFSGYEQYF
V: TRBV4-1; D: NA; J: TRBJ2-3; size: NA; DNA: TGCGCCAGCAGCCATGGACAGAACACAGATACGCAGTATTTT; CDR3: CASSHGQNTDTQYF
V: TRBV30; D: NA; J: TRBJ1-5; size: once; DNA: TGTGCCTGGAGTTCGGGGGGCGGCCAGCCCCAGCATTTT; CDR3: CAWSSGGGQPQHF
V: TRBV10-3; D: NA; J: TRBJ1-1; size: NA; DNA: TGTGCCTCTACCACGGGGAGCACTGAAGCTTTCTTT; CDR3: CASTTGSTEAFF
V: TRBV7-9; D: TRBD2; J: TRBJ2-1; size: NA; DNA: TGTGCCAGCAGCTTACTAGCGGGAGTATCCAATGAGCAGTTCTTC; CDR3: CASSLLAGVSNEQFF
V: TRBV29-1; D: TRBD1; J: TRBJ1-2; size: NA; DNA: TGCAGCGTCGAGGGACAGGGGGCGTTTGGCTACACCTTC; CDR3: CSVEGQGAFGYTF